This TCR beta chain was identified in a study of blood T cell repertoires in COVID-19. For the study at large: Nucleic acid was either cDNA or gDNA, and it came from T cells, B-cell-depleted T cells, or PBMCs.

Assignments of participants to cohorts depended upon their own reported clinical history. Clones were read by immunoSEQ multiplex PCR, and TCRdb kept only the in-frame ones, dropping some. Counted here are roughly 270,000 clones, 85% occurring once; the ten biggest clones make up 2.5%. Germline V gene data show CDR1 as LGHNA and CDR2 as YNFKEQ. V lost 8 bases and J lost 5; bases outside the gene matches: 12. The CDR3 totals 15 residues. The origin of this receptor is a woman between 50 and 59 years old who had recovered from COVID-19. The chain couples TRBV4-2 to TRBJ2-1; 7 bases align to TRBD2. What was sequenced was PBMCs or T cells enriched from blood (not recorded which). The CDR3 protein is CASSNLDAGDNEQFF. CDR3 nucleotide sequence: TGTGCCAGCTCCAACCTAGATGCGGGAGACAATGAGCAGTTCTTC.